This T cell receptor (beta chain) was documented in a study of T cell responses to AZD1222 COVID-19 vaccine listed by TCRdb under 2021. About the study as a whole: AZD1222 recipients whose second dose came at about 4 weeks and those whose second dose came at about 12 weeks were combined into one group, since spike-specific TCR depth and breadth did not differ between the two schedules. A total of around 240 trial participants underwent TCR sequencing, of whom under 220 had received two doses of AZD1222 and 26 had received two doses of the MenACWY control vaccine. Trial participants were enrolled into age subgroups of 18-55, 56-69 and 70-plus years, which contained about 150, 27 and 61 TCR-sequenced participants, respectively.

Broad study findings and their caveats: After two AZD1222 doses, spike-specific TCR breadth and depth were significantly higher than at day 0 and than in MenACWY recipients. Conclusions about previously exposed vaccinees are limited, since just 6 or 7 AZD1222 recipients were seropositive for SARS-CoV-2 at baseline. Because no day 14 peak-response samples were available, repertoires were characterized only after the peak T cell response. In the small 56-69-year group, the increase in depth fell short of significance, most likely because of low power. Most participants were white British and females outnumbered males, and the authors suggested that clonal diversity may have been underestimated. Reportedly, close to half of the unique spike-specific TCRs recognized epitopes lying outside the regions that are mutated in the B.1.351 and B.1.1.7 variants. CD4 TCRs associated with the vaccine covered the entire spike protein, and the dominant responses were in regions 160-218 and 743-854.

Regarding this clone: Its antigen remains unidentified. No much larger clone is present one base from it, and per-base qualities are unavailable.

The CDR3 regions of human TCRbeta chains were subjected to immunosequencing. The authors' pipeline ran thus. TCRs in the repertoires were compared against a reference library of SARS-CoV-2-specific TCRs that had been generated with the MIRA antigen-specificity platform. Breadth was defined as the fraction of unique TCRs that were SARS-CoV-2-associated. Depth was defined as the fraction of total T cells that were SARS-CoV-2-associated. Using the MIRA data, every spike-specific TCR was mapped to the spike region that the TCR reacted to and assigned to either a CD4 or a CD8 class. Log10-transformed breadth and depth values were compared by one-way ANOVA with Sidak's multiple comparisons tests. The clones in this table, taken by TCRdb from immuneACCESS, are in-frame only. Not every clone is retained; where verified, under half of the shortfall comes from an unresolved V gene, and the cause of the rest is unknown. V, J and clone size derive from that table, while D and trimming were established from the DNA sequence. This sample lists around 110,000 clones; 85% to 95% were detected once. The ten largest clones capture approximately 3.1% of the sample.

Per the germline V gene, SQVTM is the CDR1 and ANQGSEA is the CDR2. Trimming at the junction amounts to 6 bases on V and 5 bases on J, and the germline ends lie 23 bases apart. The CDR3 contains 15 residues, cysteine and phenylalanine counted. Solely the CDR3 DNA is kept, with 45 bases framed from the first base. According to the study, the label for this sample's time point signals: baseline before first vaccination. Vaccinee samples were obtained from the UK trials COV001 and COV002, which included a single-blind randomized controlled phase 2/3 trial of AZD1222 (ChAdOx1 nCoV-19) in healthy adults. For TCRbeta chain sequencing, PBMC samples were collected from trial participants at day 0 and at day 28 after the second dose.

The chain links TRBV29-1 with TRBJ2-7; the D gene may be TRBD1 or TRBD2, since each aligns over 6 bases. The specimen comprised peripheral blood, sampled on day 0 of AZD1222 vaccination. The receptor was isolated from an adult in good health. The bases read TGCAGCGTAGAAATTCCGAGGGGGAGGTTCAACGAGCAGTACTTC. Its product reads: CSVEIPRGRFNEQYF.